Listed below are T cell receptor beta chains from one sample, sequenced in a study of blood T cell repertoires in COVID-19. Method: immunoSEQ multiplex PCR; TCRdb's copy keeps in-frame clones and lacks some. The sample comprises about 150,000 clones, about 87% of which are singletons, and about 37% rests with the top ten. The sample comprised peripheral blood. The source of these receptors is a man in his fifties or sixties who had recovered from COVID-19. Both conserved end residues are part of each CDR3. Fields, in order: D gene, J gene, clone size, V gene, CDR3 DNA, CDR3 protein. D genes are given only for firm matches. A clone size is listed for some rows: how often the clone was seen (once, few, many), or a class if it is expanded.

D gene: NA
J gene: TRBJ1-5
clone size: NA
V gene: TRBV4-2
CDR3 DNA: TGTGCCAGCAGCCAAGAAGGACTAAATCAGCCCCAGCATTTT
CDR3 protein: CASSQEGLNQPQHF

D gene: NA
J gene: TRBJ1-5
clone size: NA
V gene: TRBV18
CDR3 DNA: TGTGCCAGCTCAGATAAAGACAGAGCACAGCCCCAGCATTTT
CDR3 protein: CASSDKDRAQPQHF

D gene: TRBD1
J gene: TRBJ2-7
clone size: NA
V gene: TRBV3-1/TRBV3-2
CDR3 DNA: TGTGCCAGCAGCCAGACAGGGGTAGCCGAGCAGTACTTC
CDR3 protein: CASSQTGVAEQYF

D gene: TRBD1
J gene: TRBJ2-3
clone size: NA
V gene: TRBV4-2
CDR3 DNA: TGTGCCAGCAGCCAAGAGCCCACAGGGGGCACAGATACGCAGTATTTT
CDR3 protein: CASSQEPTGGTDTQYF

D gene: TRBD1
J gene: TRBJ2-7
clone size: NA
V gene: TRBV9
CDR3 DNA: TGTGCCAGCGGACTAGGACCGGGACAGGGCGGAGAGCAGTACTTC
CDR3 protein: CASGLGPGQGGEQYF

D gene: TRBD2
J gene: TRBJ2-7
clone size: NA
V gene: TRBV7-2
CDR3 DNA: TGTGCCAGCAGCTTAGATCTAGCGGGGGGGAGCTCCTACGAGCAGTACTTC
CDR3 protein: CASSLDLAGGSSYEQYF

D gene: NA
J gene: TRBJ2-1
clone size: NA
V gene: TRBV7-2
CDR3 DNA: TGTGCCAGCGATCCCCGAGTTGGAGGGGGCATGTCTAATGAGCAGTTCTTC
CDR3 protein: CASDPRVGGGMSNEQFF

D gene: NA
J gene: TRBJ2-7
clone size: NA
V gene: TRBV7-2
CDR3 DNA: TGTGCCAGCAGCTTAGACAGGGCAACCTACGAGCAGTACTTC
CDR3 protein: CASSLDRATYEQYF

D gene: TRBD2
J gene: TRBJ2-3
clone size: NA
V gene: TRBV4-1
CDR3 DNA: TGCGCCAGCAGCCAAGATGCACTAGCGGTCGATACGCAGTATTTT
CDR3 protein: CASSQDALAVDTQYF

D gene: NA
J gene: TRBJ2-7
clone size: NA
V gene: TRBV18
CDR3 DNA: TGTGCCAGCTCATCCGGCTGGAGGGGTCCCGGCGAGCAGTACTTC
CDR3 protein: CASSSGWRGPGEQYF

D gene: NA
J gene: TRBJ1-6
clone size: NA
V gene: TRBV6-1
CDR3 DNA: TGTGCCAGCAGTGCTGCGGGGGTGGGCTTAAATTCACCCCTCCACTTT
CDR3 protein: CASSAAGVGLNSPLHF

D gene: TRBD1
J gene: TRBJ1-2
clone size: NA
V gene: TRBV7-2
CDR3 DNA: TGTGCCAGCAGCTTAAGTAACAGGGGAGGCGGCTACACCTTC
CDR3 protein: CASSLSNRGGGYTF

D gene: NA
J gene: TRBJ2-7
clone size: NA
V gene: TRBV4-3
CDR3 DNA: TGCGCCAGCAGCCAAGCGTGGCCAGGGGCATCCTACGAGCAGTACTTC
CDR3 protein: CASSQAWPGASYEQYF

D gene: NA
J gene: TRBJ1-2
clone size: NA
V gene: TRBV5-5
CDR3 DNA: TGTGCCAGCAGCCCACCCGACACCTATGGCTACACCTTC
CDR3 protein: CASSPPDTYGYTF

D gene: NA
J gene: TRBJ2-3
clone size: NA
V gene: TRBV6-2/TRBV6-3
CDR3 DNA: TGTGCCAGCAGCCCCGGGGGAGGAGGGGCTGGCGGGTGGGCGCAGTATTTT
CDR3 protein: CASSPGGGGAGGWAQYF

D gene: NA
J gene: TRBJ1-1
clone size: NA
V gene: TRBV7-8
CDR3 DNA: TGTGCCAGCAGCTTACAGGCCCCGAACACTGAAGCTTTCTTT
CDR3 protein: CASSLQAPNTEAFF

D gene: TRBD2
J gene: TRBJ2-4
clone size: NA
V gene: TRBV4-1
CDR3 DNA: TGCGCCAGCAGCCAAGGACTAGCGGGGGGGGAAGCCAAAAACATTCAGTACTTC
CDR3 protein: CASSQGLAGGEAKNIQYF

D gene: TRBD2
J gene: TRBJ2-2
clone size: NA
V gene: TRBV5-6
CDR3 DNA: TGTGCCAGCAGCTTGGTAAAGTCCCAGCGGGGGGGCCTTGCCGGGGAGCTGTTTTTT
CDR3 protein: CASSLVKSQRGGLAGELFF

D gene: NA
J gene: TRBJ1-3
clone size: NA
V gene: TRBV6-5
CDR3 DNA: TGTGCCAGCAGTTTCCGGGACAGAAACACCATATATTTT
CDR3 protein: CASSFRDRNTIYF

D gene: NA
J gene: TRBJ2-5
clone size: NA
V gene: TRBV3-1/TRBV3-2
CDR3 DNA: TGTGCCAGCAGCCAAGATGGGTACGGCGGGTCCCCGGAAGAGACCCAGTACTTC
CDR3 protein: CASSQDGYGGSPEETQYF

D gene: TRBD2
J gene: TRBJ2-3
clone size: NA
V gene: TRBV7-2
CDR3 DNA: TGTGCCAGCAGCCATCAACTAGCGGGGGGCACAGATACGCAGTATTTT
CDR3 protein: CASSHQLAGGTDTQYF

D gene: TRBD1
J gene: TRBJ1-1
clone size: NA
V gene: TRBV6-5
CDR3 DNA: TGTGCCAGCAGCGACCACAGGGGGGGCACTGAAGCTTTCTTT
CDR3 protein: CASSDHRGGTEAFF

D gene: TRBD1
J gene: TRBJ2-5
clone size: NA
V gene: TRBV5-1
CDR3 DNA: TGCGCCAGCAGCTTGACCACAGGGGGCTTGGAGACCCAGTACTTC
CDR3 protein: CASSLTTGGLETQYF

D gene: NA
J gene: TRBJ2-7
clone size: NA
V gene: TRBV6-5
CDR3 DNA: TGTGCCAGCAGGGCCATTCATAACGACGAGCAGTACTTC
CDR3 protein: CASRAIHNDEQYF

D gene: NA
J gene: TRBJ2-5
clone size: NA
V gene: TRBV7-3
CDR3 DNA: TGTGCCAGCAGCTTAACGCAAGGGGGGACCCAGTACTTC
CDR3 protein: CASSLTQGGTQYF

D gene: TRBD1
J gene: TRBJ2-7
clone size: once
V gene: TRBV19
CDR3 DNA: TGTGCCAGTAGTAACAGGGGGCAGAATTACGAGCAGTACTTC
CDR3 protein: CASSNRGQNYEQYF

D gene: TRBD1
J gene: TRBJ1-2
clone size: NA
V gene: TRBV5-1
CDR3 DNA: TGCGCCAGCAGTTTAACAGGGGGAAATAACTATGGCTACACCTTC
CDR3 protein: CASSLTGGNNYGYTF

D gene: TRBD1
J gene: TRBJ1-1
clone size: NA
V gene: TRBV11-3
CDR3 DNA: TGTGCCAGCAGCCCTCTACAGGGGTGGGTAGGTGAAGCTTTCTTT
CDR3 protein: CASSPLQGWVGEAFF

D gene: NA
J gene: TRBJ1-1
clone size: once
V gene: TRBV12-3/TRBV12-4
CDR3 DNA: TGTGCCAGCAGCAGCAGGGTGAACACTGAAGCTTTCTTT
CDR3 protein: CASSSRVNTEAFF

D gene: TRBD2
J gene: TRBJ2-7
clone size: NA
V gene: TRBV2
CDR3 DNA: TGTGCCAGCAGTTTCACTAGCGGGGATGCGGGGGAGCAGTACTTC
CDR3 protein: CASSFTSGDAGEQYF

D gene: TRBD2
J gene: TRBJ2-1
clone size: NA
V gene: TRBV4-3
CDR3 DNA: TGCGCCAGCAGCCAGGGGACTAGCGGCTACAATGAGCAGTTCTTC
CDR3 protein: CASSQGTSGYNEQFF

D gene: NA
J gene: TRBJ2-1
clone size: few
V gene: TRBV18
CDR3 DNA: TGTGCCAGCTCACCACTGGACGGAGGGTTCCTTGAGCAGTTCTTC
CDR3 protein: CASSPLDGGFLEQFF

D gene: TRBD1
J gene: TRBJ1-5
clone size: NA
V gene: TRBV18
CDR3 DNA: TGTGCCAGCTCACCATTTACAGGGGGCAATCAGCCCCAGCATTTT
CDR3 protein: CASSPFTGGNQPQHF

D gene: TRBD1
J gene: TRBJ2-7
clone size: NA
V gene: TRBV5-1
CDR3 DNA: TGCGCCAGCAGCCTCGGGACAGGGAGCTACTACGAGCAGTACTTC
CDR3 protein: CASSLGTGSYYEQYF

D gene: NA
J gene: TRBJ1-1
clone size: NA
V gene: TRBV7-9
CDR3 DNA: TGTGCCAGCAGCCTTCCACTGGACAGGAACACTGAAGCTTTCTTT
CDR3 protein: CASSLPLDRNTEAFF

D gene: NA
J gene: TRBJ2-1
clone size: NA
V gene: TRBV20-1
CDR3 DNA: TGCAGTGCTAGTACGGGGGTGAAGTACAATGAGCAGTTCTTC
CDR3 protein: CSASTGVKYNEQFF

D gene: TRBD1
J gene: TRBJ2-7
clone size: once
V gene: TRBV9
CDR3 DNA: TGTGCCAGCAGCCCCTATCTTCCCGGGACAGGGACCTACGAGCAGTACTTC
CDR3 protein: CASSPYLPGTGTYEQYF

D gene: NA
J gene: TRBJ1-1
clone size: NA
V gene: TRBV19
CDR3 DNA: TGTGCCAGTAGTATAGAGGAACGGGGGTTTCGGACTGAAGCTTTCTTT
CDR3 protein: CASSIEERGFRTEAFF

D gene: NA
J gene: TRBJ2-7
clone size: NA
V gene: TRBV18
CDR3 DNA: TGTGCCAGCCAAAGGACAGAATTCCCCTCCTACGAGCAGTACTTC
CDR3 protein: CASQRTEFPSYEQYF

D gene: NA
J gene: TRBJ1-5
clone size: NA
V gene: TRBV10-3
CDR3 DNA: TGTGCCACAGGCCTATTTAATCAGCCCCAGCATTTT
CDR3 protein: CATGLFNQPQHF

D gene: NA
J gene: TRBJ2-1
clone size: NA
V gene: TRBV29-1
CDR3 DNA: TGCAGCGTTGAAGCGACAGCCTACAATGAGCAGTTCTTC
CDR3 protein: CSVEATAYNEQFF